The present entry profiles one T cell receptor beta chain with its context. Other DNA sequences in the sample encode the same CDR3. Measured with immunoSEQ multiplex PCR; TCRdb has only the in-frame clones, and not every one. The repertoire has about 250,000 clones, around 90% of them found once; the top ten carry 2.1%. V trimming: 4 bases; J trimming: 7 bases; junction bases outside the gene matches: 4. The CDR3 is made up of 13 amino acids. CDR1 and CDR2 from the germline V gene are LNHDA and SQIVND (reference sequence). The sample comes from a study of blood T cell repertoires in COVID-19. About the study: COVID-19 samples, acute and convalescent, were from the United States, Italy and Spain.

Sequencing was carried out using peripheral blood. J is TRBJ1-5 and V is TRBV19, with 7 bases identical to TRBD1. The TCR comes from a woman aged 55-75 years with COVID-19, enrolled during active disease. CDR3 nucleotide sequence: TGTGCCAGTAGTACGACAGGGAACCAGCCCCAGCATTTT. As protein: CASSTTGNQPQHF.